This T cell receptor beta chain was captured in a study of blood T cell repertoires in COVID-19. Study background: Sites in the United States, Italy and Spain provided acute and convalescent COVID-19 samples.

Original processing methods: Amplification from reference gene primers served as the basis for estimated nucleated cell counts. Clones were read by immunoSEQ multiplex PCR, and TCRdb kept only the in-frame ones, dropping some. V and J calls and clone size come straight from that table; D and trimming were deduced from the DNA. The sample has roughly 40,000 clones, about 88% seen once. The specimen was peripheral blood. The receptor was isolated from a human donor in a cohort sampled during active COVID-19.

The chain's CDR3 is CASSGQGARTGELFF. The CDR3 bases are TGTGCCAGCTCGGGACAGGGGGCAAGGACCGGGGAGCTGTTTTTT. The rearrangement joins TRBV6-5 to TRBJ2-2; TRBD1 aligns across 12 bases. V was pared by 8 bases and J by 5 bases, with 6 bases of the junction left unmatched. The CDR3 contains 15 residues. The germline CDR1 and CDR2 sequences are MNHEY and SVGAGI.